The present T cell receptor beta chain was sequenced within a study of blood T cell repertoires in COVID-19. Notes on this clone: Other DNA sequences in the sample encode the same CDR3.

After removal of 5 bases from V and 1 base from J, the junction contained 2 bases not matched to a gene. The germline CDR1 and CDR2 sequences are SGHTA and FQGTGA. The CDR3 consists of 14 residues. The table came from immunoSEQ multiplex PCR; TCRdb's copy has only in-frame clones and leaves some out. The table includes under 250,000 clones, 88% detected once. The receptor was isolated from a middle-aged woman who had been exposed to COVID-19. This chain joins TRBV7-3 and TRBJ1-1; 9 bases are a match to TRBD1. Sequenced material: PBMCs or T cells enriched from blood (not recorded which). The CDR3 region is CASSPGQGNTEAFF. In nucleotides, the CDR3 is TGTGCCAGCAGCCCGGGACAGGGGAACACTGAAGCTTTCTTT.